This is a list of T cell receptor beta chains from one sample in a study of T cell changes during pregnancy in multiple sclerosis. Generated by immunoSEQ multiplex PCR, the TCRdb table keeps only in-frame clones and is missing some. Of tens of thousands of clones in the sample, about 90% were seen once. Source: CD4+ T cells from peripheral blood mononuclear cells, taken in the second trimester of pregnancy. These receptors were collected from a female donor in good health, enrolled as a control in a pregnancy study. The CDR3 runs from the conserved cysteine through the conserved F or W. The D gene is left open where the match is weak. Rows give clone size only sometimes, using once, few, many, or a class for an expanded clone.

TRBV2	TRBD2	-	TRBJ2-3	TGTGCCAGCAGAAAAAACATAGCGGGGGGCACAGATACGCAGTATTTT	CASRKNIAGGTDTQYF
TRBV30	-	-	TRBJ1-1	TGTGCCGGGGCGAGGAACACTGAAGCTTTCTTT	CAGARNTEAFF
TRBV20-1	-	-	TRBJ1-1	TGCAGCCCGGACTTTAACACTGAAGCTTTCTTT	CSPDFNTEAFF
TRBV13	-	-	TRBJ1-1	TGTGCCAGCAGCTCACTGGTAAGGGGGGCTTTCTTT	CASSSLVRGAFF
TRBV21-1	-	-	TRBJ2-1	TGTGCCAGCAGCAAAGCTGGGGCTAGCGGCTCCTACAATGAGCAGTTCTTC	CASSKAGASGSYNEQFF
TRBV4-1	-	-	TRBJ1-1	TGCGCCAGCAGCCGTGGGGGGGAGGACACTGAAGCTTTCTTT	CASSRGGEDTEAFF
TRBV7-9	-	-	TRBJ1-2	TGTGCCAGCAGCACAGGACAGCCTCGTCTCTATGGCTACACCTTC	CASSTGQPRLYGYTF
TRBV7-3	-	-	TRBJ2-7	TGTGCCAGCAGCTTAGACGGGACATATAACTACGAGCAGTACTTC	CASSLDGTYNYEQYF
TRBV5-4	-	-	TRBJ2-5	TGTGCCAGCAGCTCGGGACTCAGACAAGAGACCCAGTACTTC	CASSSGLRQETQYF
TRBV7-2	TRBD1	-	TRBJ2-7	TGTGCCAGCAGCTTAGGGACAGGCCCCTACGAGCAGTACTTC	CASSLGTGPYEQYF
TRBV5-1	TRBD1	-	TRBJ2-7	TGCGCCAGCAGCTTGGCCCCGGGACAGGGAACCTACGAGCAGTACTTC	CASSLAPGQGTYEQYF
TRBV9	TRBD1	-	TRBJ2-1	TGTGCCAGCAGCGTCACAGGGGACTCCTACAATGAGCAGTTCTTC	CASSVTGDSYNEQFF
TRBV15	-	-	TRBJ1-2	TGTGCCACCAGCACACCTGGGCGGGGGCTGTATGGCTACACCTTC	CATSTPGRGLYGYTF
TRBV11-1	-	-	TRBJ2-3	TGTGCCAGCAGCTTAGTCCGCGGAACAGATACGCAGTATTTT	CASSLVRGTDTQYF
TRBV2	-	-	TRBJ1-5	TGTGCCAGCAGGGGGGCAGACCTAAGGGCCCAGCATTTT	CASRGADLRAQHF
TRBV28	TRBD1	-	TRBJ1-2	TGTGCCAGCAGGAGGACAGGGAATGGTGGCTACACCTTC	CASRRTGNGGYTF
TRBV18	TRBD1	-	TRBJ1-1	TGTGCCAGCTCACCCACCCGGACAGGGGGCGGCACTGAAGCTTTCTTT	CASSPTRTGGGTEAFF
TRBV30	-	-	TRBJ1-1	TGTGCCTCCCGGGGATTCCTGAACACTGAAGCTTTCTTT	CASRGFLNTEAFF
TRBV7-3	-	-	TRBJ1-1	TGTGCCAGCAGCTTAGACGGAGAGAACACTGAAGCTTTCTTT	CASSLDGENTEAFF
TRBV18	-	-	TRBJ1-3	TGTGCCAGCTCACCAACGGGGACTGGAAACACCATATATTTT	CASSPTGTGNTIYF
TRBV10-1	-	-	TRBJ1-5	TGCGCCAGCAGTGAGAAATGGACACGCGATCAGCCCCAGCATTTT	CASSEKWTRDQPQHF
TRBV28	TRBD1	-	TRBJ2-7	TGTGCCAGCAGTCAGGACAGGCCTAGGGAGCAGTACTTC	CASSQDRPREQYF
TRBV7-7	-	-	TRBJ2-3	TGTGCTAGCAGCTCGACGGCACGGGGGGCGACGCAGTATTTT	CASSSTARGATQYF
TRBV11-2	TRBD2	-	TRBJ2-1	TGTGCCAGCAGCTTGACCCCCAGCGGGGGGCGGGGTGAGCAGTTCTTC	CASSLTPSGGRGEQFF
TRBV6-5	TRBD1	-	TRBJ1-1	TGTGCCAGCAGTTCGGACAGGGGTTTGGTTGAAGCTTTCTTT	CASSSDRGLVEAFF
TRBV11-3	TRBD1	-	TRBJ1-4	TGTGCCAGCAGCTTAGATCTGGGACAGGGGGTTGAAAAACTGTTTTTT	CASSLDLGQGVEKLFF
TRBV2	TRBD1	-	TRBJ2-3	TGTGCCAGCAGAGATACGGACAGGGTAGATACGCAGTATTTT	CASRDTDRVDTQYF
TRBV6-1	-	-	TRBJ1-1	TGTGCCAGCAGTGGGACAGTCGAGAGAACTGAAGCTTTCTTT	CASSGTVERTEAFF
TRBV7-9	-	once	TRBJ1-2	TGTGCCAGCAGCTTTACAGAATATGGCTACACCTTC	CASSFTEYGYTF
TRBV18	-	-	TRBJ1-1	TGTGCCAGCTCACCAAACAGGGTTTACACTGAAGCTTTCTTT	CASSPNRVYTEAFF
TRBV28	TRBD1	-	TRBJ1-5	TGTGCCAGCAGTGAGACAGGGCAGGATCAGCCCCAGCATTTT	CASSETGQDQPQHF
TRBV14	-	-	TRBJ1-1	TGTGCCAGCAGGAGACAAACGAACACTGAAGCTTTCTTT	CASRRQTNTEAFF
TRBV11-1	-	-	TRBJ2-5	TGTGCCAGCAGCTTACTCCCCTCGGGGGAGAGGAGTAAGACCCAGTACTTC	CASSLLPSGERSKTQYF
TRBV6-5	TRBD1	few	TRBJ1-6	TGTGCCAGCAGTTACGCCCAGGGGGATGGTTCACCCCTCCACTTT	CASSYAQGDGSPLHF
TRBV5-1	TRBD2	-	TRBJ2-1	TGCGCCAGCAGTTCCGGGACTAGTGATTACAATGAGCAGTTCTTC	CASSSGTSDYNEQFF
TRBV5-4	TRBD2	-	TRBJ2-7	TGTGCCAGCAGCCCAAAGGCGGGACTAGCCCTACACGAGCAGTACTTC	CASSPKAGLALHEQYF
TRBV5-4	TRBD1	-	TRBJ1-6	TGTGCCAGCAGTCTGGACAGGCGAAATTCACCCCTCCACTTT	CASSLDRRNSPLHF
TRBV6-5	TRBD1	-	TRBJ1-5	TGTGCCAGCAGCCCCGACAGGGGTGGCAATCAGCCCCAGCATTTT	CASSPDRGGNQPQHF
TRBV6-5	TRBD2	-	TRBJ2-5	TGTGCCAGCAGTTACCGGGGACTAGCGGGGGAGACCCAGTACTTC	CASSYRGLAGETQYF
TRBV7-3	-	-	TRBJ1-3	TGTGCCAGCAGCTCCTCGGCGGCCTCTGGAAACACCATATATTTT	CASSSSAASGNTIYF
TRBV6-1	TRBD2	-	TRBJ2-4	TGTGCCAGCATGATCGGGGGGGGGACCATTCAGTACTTC	CASMIGGGTIQYF
TRBV2	TRBD1	-	TRBJ1-2	TGTGCCAGCGTCGAAAGACAGGGGGCGTATGGCTACACCTTC	CASVERQGAYGYTF
TRBV29-1	TRBD1	-	TRBJ1-1	TGCAGCGTTGGACAGGGGAGTACTGAAGCTTTCTTT	CSVGQGSTEAFF
TRBV7-9	-	-	TRBJ2-2	TGTGCCAGCAGCTTAGATACTATCACCGGGGAGCTGTTTTTT	CASSLDTITGELFF
TRBV13	-	-	TRBJ1-2	TGTGCCAGCAGCTTAGGCTCTGACAGAAGGGATGGCTACACCTTC	CASSLGSDRRDGYTF
TRBV4-1	TRBD1	-	TRBJ1-2	TGCGCCAGCAGCCACCTTGTACAGGGGTATGGCTACACCTTC	CASSHLVQGYGYTF
TRBV30	-	-	TRBJ2-1	TGTGCCTGGCGACAGGAGAATGAGCAGTTCTTC	CAWRQENEQFF
TRBV28	-	-	TRBJ1-6	TGTGCCAGCACCAGGGGCTATGGGAGCAGTAATTCACCCCTCCACTTT	CASTRGYGSSNSPLHF
TRBV25-1	TRBD1	-	TRBJ2-5	TGTGCCAGCAGTGAACTACCGGGACAGGGTAGAGAGACCCAGTACTTC	CASSELPGQGRETQYF
TRBV6-1	TRBD1	-	TRBJ2-1	TGTGCCAGCAGTGACTTCCACAGGGGGCTTAACAATGAGCAGTTCTTC	CASSDFHRGLNNEQFF
TRBV27	-	-	TRBJ1-6	TGTGCCAGTGGCTCAAGGACAGTCTATAATTCACCCCTCCACTTT	CASGSRTVYNSPLHF
TRBV11-1	TRBD1	-	TRBJ2-5	TGTGCCAGCAGCCAGGGACAGGGGGAGGAGGAGACCCAGTACTTC	CASSQGQGEEETQYF
TRBV7-7	-	-	TRBJ2-3	TGTGCTAGCAGCCCGCTTCTCCGCGGGTATACGCAGTATTTT	CASSPLLRGYTQYF
TRBV7-9	-	-	TRBJ1-1	TGTGCCAGCATCAAGAATTTGGGGCGTGGTGAAGCTTTCTTT	CASIKNLGRGEAFF
TRBV5-1	TRBD1	once	TRBJ1-1	TGCGCCAGCAGCTTGGCTCAGGGGGGTGAAGCTTTCTTT	CASSLAQGGEAFF